The 2 T cell receptor beta chains listed next were all sequenced from one sample in a study of OX40 agonist ivuxolimab in advanced cancers. Sequencing was performed with immunoSEQ multiplex PCR; in TCRdb, only in-frame clones are kept and a portion is missing. The table lists tens of thousands of clones, roughly nine tenths of them singletons. Material: CD4+ or CD8+ T cells sorted from blood, obtained in a trial of the OX40 agonist ivuxolimab. The source is an adult with an advanced solid tumor such as melanoma, head and neck, liver or kidney cancer.

The V and J genes are TRBV27 and TRBJ2-7; maybe TRBD2 (7 bases). The germline V and J ends were trimmed by 6 bases and 1 base, with 16 bases remaining between them. Germline lookup yields CDR1 MNHEY and CDR2 SMNVEV (reference sequence). The length of the CDR3 is 15 residues. CDR3 sequence reads: CASRGIGGGSYEQYF. CDR3 in DNA: TGTGCCAGCAGGGGGATAGGGGGAGGGTCCTACGAGCAGTACTTC.

The table lists this clone with a count of one. This sequence joins TRBV7-6 and TRBJ2-5, with D perhaps matching TRBD2 (6 bases). This CDR3 spans 16 amino acids. Germline-derived CDR1 and CDR2 are SGHVS and FNYEAQ. Deletions cut 5 bases from V and 1 base from J, with 17 bases between. The CDR3 region has the DNA TGTGCCAGCAGCACCAAGCGGGCGGGGTTCCAAGAGACCCAGTACTTC. Translating gives CASSTKRAGFQETQYF.